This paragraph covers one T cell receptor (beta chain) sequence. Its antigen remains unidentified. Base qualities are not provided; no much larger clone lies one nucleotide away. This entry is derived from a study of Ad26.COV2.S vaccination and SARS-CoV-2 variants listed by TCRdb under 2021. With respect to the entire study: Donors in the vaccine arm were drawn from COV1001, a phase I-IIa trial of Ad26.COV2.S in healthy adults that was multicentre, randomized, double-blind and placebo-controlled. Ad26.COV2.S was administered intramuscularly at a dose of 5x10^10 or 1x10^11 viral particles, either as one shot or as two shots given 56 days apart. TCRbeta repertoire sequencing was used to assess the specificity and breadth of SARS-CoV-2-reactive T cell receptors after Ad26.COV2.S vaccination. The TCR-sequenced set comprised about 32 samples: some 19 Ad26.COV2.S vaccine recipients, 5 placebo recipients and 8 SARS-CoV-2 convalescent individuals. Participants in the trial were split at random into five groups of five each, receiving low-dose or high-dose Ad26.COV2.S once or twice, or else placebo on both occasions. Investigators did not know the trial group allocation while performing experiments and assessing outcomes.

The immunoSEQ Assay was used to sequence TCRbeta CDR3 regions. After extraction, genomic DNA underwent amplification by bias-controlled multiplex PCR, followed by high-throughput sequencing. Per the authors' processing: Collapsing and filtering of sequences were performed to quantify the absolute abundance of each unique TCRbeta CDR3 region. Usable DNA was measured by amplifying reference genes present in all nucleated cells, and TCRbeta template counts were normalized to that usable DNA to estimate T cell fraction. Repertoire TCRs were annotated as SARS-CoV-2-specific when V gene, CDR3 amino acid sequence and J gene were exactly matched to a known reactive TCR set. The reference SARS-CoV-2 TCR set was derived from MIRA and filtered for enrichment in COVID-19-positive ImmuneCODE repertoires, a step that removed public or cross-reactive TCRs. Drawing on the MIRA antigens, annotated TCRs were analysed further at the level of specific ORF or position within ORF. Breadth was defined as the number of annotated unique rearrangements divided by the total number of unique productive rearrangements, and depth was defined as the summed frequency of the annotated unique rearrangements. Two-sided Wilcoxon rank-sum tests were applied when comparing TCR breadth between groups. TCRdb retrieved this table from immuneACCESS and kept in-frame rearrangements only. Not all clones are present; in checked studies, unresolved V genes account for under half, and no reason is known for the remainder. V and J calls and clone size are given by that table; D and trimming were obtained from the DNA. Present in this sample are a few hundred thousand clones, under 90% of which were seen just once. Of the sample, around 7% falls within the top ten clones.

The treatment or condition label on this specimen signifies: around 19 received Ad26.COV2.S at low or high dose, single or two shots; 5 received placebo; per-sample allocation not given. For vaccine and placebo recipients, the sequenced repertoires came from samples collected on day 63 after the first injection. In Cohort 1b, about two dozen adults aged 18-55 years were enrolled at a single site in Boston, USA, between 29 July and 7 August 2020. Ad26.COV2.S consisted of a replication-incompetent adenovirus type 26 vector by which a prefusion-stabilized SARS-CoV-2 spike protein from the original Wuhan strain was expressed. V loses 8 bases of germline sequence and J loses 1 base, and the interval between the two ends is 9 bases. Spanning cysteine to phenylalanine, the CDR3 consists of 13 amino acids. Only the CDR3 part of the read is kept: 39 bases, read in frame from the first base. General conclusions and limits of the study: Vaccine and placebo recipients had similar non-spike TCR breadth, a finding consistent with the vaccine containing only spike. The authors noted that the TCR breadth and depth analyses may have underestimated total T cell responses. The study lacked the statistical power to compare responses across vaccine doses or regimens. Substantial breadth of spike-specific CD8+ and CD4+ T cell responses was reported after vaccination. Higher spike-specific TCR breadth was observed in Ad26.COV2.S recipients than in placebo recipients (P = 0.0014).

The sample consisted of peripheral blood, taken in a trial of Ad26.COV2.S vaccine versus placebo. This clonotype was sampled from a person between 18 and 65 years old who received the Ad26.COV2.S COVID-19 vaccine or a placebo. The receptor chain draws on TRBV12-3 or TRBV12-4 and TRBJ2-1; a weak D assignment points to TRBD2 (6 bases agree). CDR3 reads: CASAGGSYNEQFF. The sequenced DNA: TGTGCCAGCGCCGGGGGTTCCTACAATGAGCAGTTCTTC.